A selection of T cell receptor beta chains follows, all from one sample in a study of blood T cell repertoires in COVID-19. Libraries were prepared by immunoSEQ multiplex PCR; TCRdb keeps only in-frame clonotypes and omits some of them. The repertoire holds tens of thousands of clones, with roughly 90% as singletons. The sample comprised peripheral blood. These receptor sequences come from a human donor in a cohort sampled during active COVID-19. Each CDR3 is given with its conserved first and last residue. A D gene is named only where the DNA matches it firmly. Some rows have no size entry. The others give once, few or many, or a class for an expanded clone.

v_gene	len	j_gene	abundance	d_gene	CDR3aa	CDR3nt
TRBV7-6	17	TRBJ2-7	few	TRBD2	CASSPGLAGAGTYEQYF	TGTGCCAGCAGCCCGGGACTAGCGGGAGCAGGGACCTACGAGCAGTACTTC
TRBV11-2	19	TRBJ2-1	NA	NA	CASSLNRVGAPQVFDEQFF	TGTGCCAGCAGCTTGAATCGGGTAGGGGCGCCACAAGTATTCGATGAGCAGTTCTTC
TRBV5-4	15	TRBJ1-1	once	TRBD1	CASSMTGGGNTEAFF	TGTGCCAGCAGCATGACAGGGGGTGGGAACACTGAAGCTTTCTTT
TRBV18	15	TRBJ1-6	once	NA	CASSPSDSFVRTLHF	TGTGCCAGCTCACCATCCGACAGCTTTGTGAGGACCCTCCACTTT
TRBV18	15	TRBJ1-3	NA	NA	CASSPRLVSGNTIYF	TGTGCCAGCTCACCACGGCTGGTCTCTGGAAACACCATATATTTT
TRBV6-5	15	TRBJ2-1	NA	TRBD2	CASSLSGLAYNEQFF	TGTGCCAGCAGCCTCTCGGGACTAGCCTACAATGAGCAGTTCTTC
TRBV5-6	14	TRBJ1-3	NA	NA	CASSLTGSGNTIYF	TGTGCCAGCAGCTTGACAGGCTCTGGAAACACCATATATTTT
TRBV24-1	13	TRBJ2-2	NA	NA	CATSSANTGELFF	TGTGCCACCAGTTCGGCGAACACCGGGGAGCTGTTTTTT
TRBV28	16	TRBJ2-5	NA	TRBD1	CASSFSGGTSQETQYF	TGTGCCAGCAGTTTTTCAGGGGGCACTTCCCAAGAGACCCAGTACTTC
TRBV28	15	TRBJ1-5	NA	TRBD1	CASSLPGQRNQPQHF	TGTGCCAGCAGTCTCCCGGGACAGAGGAATCAGCCCCAGCATTTT
TRBV19	14	TRBJ2-7	NA	NA	CASRPVTSSYEQYF	TGTGCCAGTAGGCCGGTAACGAGCTCCTACGAGCAGTACTTC
TRBV5-4	16	TRBJ2-3	NA	TRBD2	CASSSRLAGGPDTQYF	TGTGCCAGCAGCTCCAGACTAGCGGGGGGGCCAGATACGCAGTATTTT
TRBV6-2/TRBV6-3	18	TRBJ1-1	NA	TRBD1	CASSFTPGTGVVNTEAFF	TGTGCCAGCAGTTTTACCCCCGGGACAGGGGTTGTGAACACTGAAGCTTTCTTT
TRBV6-2/TRBV6-3	15	TRBJ2-7	NA	TRBD2	CASSYGGLALYEQYF	TGTGCCAGCAGTTACGGAGGACTAGCGTTGTACGAGCAGTACTTC
TRBV5-1	15	TRBJ2-7	NA	NA	CASSSQDWSSYEQYF	TGCGCCAGCAGCTCACAGGATTGGAGCTCCTACGAGCAGTACTTC
TRBV4-3	15	TRBJ2-1	NA	TRBD2	CASSQGAGDYNEQFF	TGCGCCAGCAGCCAAGGAGCGGGAGACTACAATGAGCAGTTCTTC
TRBV6-5	12	TRBJ2-2	few	NA	CASSYSYGELFF	TGTGCCAGCAGTTACTCTTACGGGGAGCTGTTTTTT
TRBV7-9	11	TRBJ1-1	NA	NA	CASSRNREAFF	TGTGCCAGCAGCCGAAACAGGGAAGCTTTCTTT
TRBV5-3	17	TRBJ1-2	NA	NA	CARSFVNRVFGYYGYTF	TGTGCCAGAAGTTTTGTAAACAGGGTTTTTGGGTACTATGGCTACACCTTC
TRBV19	15	TRBJ1-1	NA	TRBD1	CASQLSGTGATEAFF	TGTGCCAGCCAGCTCTCCGGGACAGGGGCCACTGAAGCTTTCTTT
TRBV30	16	TRBJ1-1	NA	NA	CAWSAPAGGKATEAFF	TGTGCCTGGAGCGCCCCTGCGGGGGGAAAAGCCACTGAAGCTTTCTTT
TRBV28	15	TRBJ2-7	NA	NA	CASSFLGAEDSEQYF	TGTGCCAGCAGTTTCCTCGGCGCGGAGGATTCCGAGCAGTACTTC
TRBV6-5	13	TRBJ2-3	NA	TRBD1	CASTGTGRDTQYF	TGTGCCAGCACCGGGACAGGGAGGGATACGCAGTATTTT
TRBV4-1	12	TRBJ2-7	NA	NA	CASSQLYSEQYF	TGCGCCAGCAGCCAATTGTATTCCGAGCAGTACTTC
TRBV6-1	14	TRBJ1-1	few	NA	CASSEGAGNTEAFF	TGTGCCAGCAGTGAAGGGGCAGGGAACACTGAAGCTTTCTTT
TRBV20-1	13	TRBJ1-5	NA	TRBD1	CSATDRVGQPQHF	TGCAGTGCTACTGACAGGGTTGGACAGCCCCAGCATTTT
TRBV5-4	14	TRBJ2-1	NA	NA	CASSFPGGRNEQFF	TGTGCCAGCAGCTTCCCCGGCGGGCGCAATGAGCAGTTCTTC
TRBV7-9	14	TRBJ1-2	NA	TRBD1	CASSLEGGLGGYTF	TGTGCCAGCAGCTTGGAAGGGGGCCTTGGTGGCTACACCTTC
TRBV7-6	12	TRBJ2-3	NA	NA	CASSLYTDTQYF	TGTGCCAGCAGCTTGTACACAGATACGCAGTATTTT
TRBV20-1	11	TRBJ2-5	NA	NA	CSVLKRETQYF	TGCAGTGTGCTCAAACGGGAGACCCAGTACTTC
TRBV11-2	18	TRBJ1-4	NA	TRBD1	CASAPRQGPSSGVEKLFF	TGTGCCAGCGCGCCGCGACAGGGACCCTCCTCAGGGGTTGAAAAACTGTTTTTT
TRBV5-6	14	TRBJ1-1	NA	NA	CASSPGAGDTEAFF	TGTGCCAGCAGCCCCGGAGCGGGGGACACTGAAGCTTTCTTT
TRBV3-1/TRBV3-2	13	TRBJ2-5	NA	NA	CASSQERKETQYF	TGTGCCAGCAGCCAAGAGAGGAAAGAGACCCAGTACTTC
TRBV19	14	TRBJ1-1	NA	NA	CASSIGLENTEAFF	TGTGCCAGTAGTATCGGGTTGGAGAACACTGAAGCTTTCTTT
TRBV7-9	15	TRBJ2-5	NA	NA	CASSSLWAGQETQYF	TGTGCCAGCAGCTCCCTTTGGGCAGGCCAAGAGACCCAGTACTTC
TRBV28	16	TRBJ2-5	NA	TRBD2	CASSLSAGGLQETQYF	TGTGCCAGCAGTTTATCGGCGGGGGGCCTACAAGAGACCCAGTACTTC
TRBV19	14	TRBJ2-7	NA	TRBD2	CASRREVTSYEQYF	TGTGCCAGTAGGCGGGAGGTAACCTCCTACGAGCAGTACTTC
TRBV7-6	14	TRBJ1-4	NA	NA	CASSLDLSGQKLFF	TGTGCCAGCAGCTTAGATTTGTCAGGGCAAAAACTGTTTTTT
TRBV7-9	14	TRBJ2-5	NA	NA	CASSRAASGETQYF	TGTGCCAGCAGCCGAGCCGCCTCGGGTGAGACCCAGTACTTC
TRBV2	12	TRBJ1-2	NA	NA	CASSVRAGGYTF	TGTGCCAGCAGTGTCAGGGCCGGGGGCTACACCTTC
TRBV6-5	15	TRBJ2-3	NA	TRBD2	CASSSLAGGTDTQYF	TGTGCCAGCAGTTCACTAGCGGGAGGAACAGATACGCAGTATTTT
TRBV18	15	TRBJ1-1	NA	TRBD1	CASSHPTGENTEAFF	TGTGCCAGCTCACACCCCACAGGGGAGAACACTGAAGCTTTCTTT
TRBV21-1	15	TRBJ1-6	NA	NA	CASIPGRLRNSPLHF	TGTGCCAGCATCCCTGGGAGGTTGAGGAATTCACCCCTCCACTTT
TRBV3-1/TRBV3-2	14	TRBJ1-2	NA	NA	CASSHADRFYGYTF	TGTGCCAGCAGCCACGCGGACAGATTCTATGGCTACACCTTC
TRBV3-1/TRBV3-2	13	TRBJ2-7	NA	NA	CASSSGGIYEQYF	TGTGCCAGCAGCTCAGGGGGGATCTACGAGCAGTACTTC
TRBV9	15	TRBJ2-1	NA	TRBD2	CASSPLAGDYNEQFF	TGTGCCAGCAGCCCACTAGCGGGTGATTACAATGAGCAGTTCTTC
TRBV7-3	13	TRBJ2-7	NA	NA	CASSLGVGSEQYF	TGTGCCAGCAGCTTAGGCGTCGGGAGCGAGCAGTACTTC
TRBV9	13	TRBJ1-1	NA	TRBD1	CASSAWDSTEAFF	TGTGCCAGCAGCGCTTGGGACAGCACTGAAGCTTTCTTT
TRBV5-1	14	TRBJ2-5	NA	NA	CASSLAGSGETQYF	TGCGCCAGCAGCTTGGCAGGGTCCGGTGAGACCCAGTACTTC
TRBV28	15	TRBJ2-1	NA	TRBD2	CASTFRGLANDEQFF	TGTGCCAGCACCTTTCGAGGACTAGCGAATGATGAGCAGTTCTTC
TRBV14	14	TRBJ2-1	NA	TRBD1	CASRRTGGYNEQFF	TGTGCCAGCAGGCGGACAGGGGGGTACAATGAGCAGTTCTTC
TRBV19	19	TRBJ2-1	NA	TRBD2	CASDSRGGLAGVEYNEQFF	TGTGCCAGTGACTCCCGGGGGGGACTAGCGGGAGTGGAATACAATGAGCAGTTCTTC
TRBV7-8	12	TRBJ2-7	NA	TRBD1	CASGRQGPEQYF	TGTGCCAGCGGTAGACAGGGTCCCGAGCAGTACTTC
TRBV7-5	18	TRBJ2-1	NA	NA	CVRSLVTSGRRAYNEQFF	TGTGTCAGAAGCTTAGTTACTAGCGGGAGGAGGGCCTACAATGAGCAGTTCTTC
TRBV29-1	13	TRBJ1-2	NA	NA	CSVVSAEKGGYTF	TGCAGCGTTGTATCCGCGGAAAAGGGGGGCTACACCTTC